This T cell receptor beta chain emerged from a study of blood T cell repertoires in COVID-19. At the level of the study: Spain, Italy and the United States supplied samples that represented acute and convalescent COVID-19. From T cells, B-cell-depleted T cells, or PBMCs came the material, which was cDNA or gDNA.

Original data processing: By means of reference gene primer amplification, nucleated cell counts were estimated. Sequenced by immunoSEQ multiplex PCR; TCRdb stores in-frame clones only, minus some. For V, J and clone size, that table is used; D and trimming come from the DNA. The table records a few hundred thousand clones, 88% of them present only once. The germline CDR1 and CDR2 sequences are DFQATT and SNEGSKA (reference sequence). CDR3 size: 11 residues. The V gene lost 1 base and the J gene lost 5 bases, with 4 bases spanning the gap. The source of this sequence is a man aged 60-69 years who had recovered from COVID-19. This chain links TRBV20-1 with TRBJ2-3; D not certain. The sequenced sample was peripheral blood. The CDR3 DNA follows: TGCAGTGCTAGAGGTAAAGATACGCAGTATTTT. This translates into CSARGKDTQYF.